This TCR beta chain was identified in a study of T-cell reconstitution after alpha-beta-depleted transplantation in children. The TCRbeta library incorporated unique molecular identifiers. Each CDR3 protein is one row after TCRdb ran MiXCR on the PCR reads. This sample yields a few hundred thousand distinct CDR3 sequences, of which about a tenth are seen a single time; 4.5% to 7% belongs to the top ten. Unmatched junction bases numbered 8, after V lost 5 bases and J lost 4 bases. The CDR3 is made up of 17 amino acids. Germline V lookup: CDR1 SGHTA, CDR2 FQGNSA. Material: PBMCs from the stem cell graft donor, obtained from the stem cell graft. This chain links TRBV7-2 with TRBJ2-3; 14 bases line up with TRBD2. This TCR was sampled from a human donor who donated a stem cell graft to a child with acute myeloid leukemia. This chain's CDR3 is CASSRLAGGRGADTQYF. The CDR3 DNA sequence: TGTGCCAGCAGCCGACTAGCGGGGGGGCGGGGCGCAGATACGCAGTATTTT.